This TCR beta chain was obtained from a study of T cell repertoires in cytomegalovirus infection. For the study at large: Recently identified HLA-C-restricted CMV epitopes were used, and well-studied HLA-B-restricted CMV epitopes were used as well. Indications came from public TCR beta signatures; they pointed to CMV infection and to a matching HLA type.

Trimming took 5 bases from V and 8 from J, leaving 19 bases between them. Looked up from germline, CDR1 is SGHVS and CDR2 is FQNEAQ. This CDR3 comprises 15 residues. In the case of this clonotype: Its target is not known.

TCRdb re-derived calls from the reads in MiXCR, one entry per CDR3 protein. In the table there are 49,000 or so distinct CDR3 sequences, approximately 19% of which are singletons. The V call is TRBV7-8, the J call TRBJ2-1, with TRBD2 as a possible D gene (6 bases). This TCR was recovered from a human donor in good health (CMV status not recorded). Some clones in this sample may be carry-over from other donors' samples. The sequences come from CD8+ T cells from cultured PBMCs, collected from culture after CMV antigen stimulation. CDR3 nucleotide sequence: TGTGCCAGCAGCCTCCTCGGGGGAGCAGAATATGAGCAGTTCTTC. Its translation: CASSLLGGAEYEQFF.